Following are 12 T cell receptor beta chains from one sample sequenced in a study of CD8 T cells in ankylosing spondylitis. TCRdb recomputed calls from the 5' RACE reads with MiXCR, one row per CDR3 protein. The table shows approximately 200,000 distinct CDR3 sequences, with about an eighth occurring only once. Sequences were obtained from blood, either unsorted or a sorted T cell fraction (not recorded which). Source of these receptors: a female donor with ankylosing spondylitis or in good health (not recorded which).

This clonotype has ten or more counts. This chain joins TRBV9 and TRBJ2-1, with D perhaps matching TRBD1 or TRBD2 (5 bases each). V lost 2 bases to trimming and J lost 8 bases, with 20 bases between them. This CDR3 spans 16 amino acids. In germline, CDR1 is SGDLS, CDR2 YYNGEE. The CDR3 region is CASSVTVELGAHEQFF. The CDR3 bases are TGTGCCAGCAGCGTGACAGTTGAGCTCGGGGCTCATGAGCAGTTCTTC.

The chain joins TRBV3-1 to TRBJ1-1; D not resolved. This CDR3 spans 12 amino acids. V gave up 1 base and J gave up 7 bases, with 7 bases separating them. Looked up from germline, CDR1 is LGHDT and CDR2 is YNNKEL (reference sequence). The DNA for the CDR3 is TGTGCCAGCAGCCAAGGTAGGGTTGAAGCTTTCTTT. It specifies CASSQGRVEAFF. The full variable domain, with the rest looked up from reference TRBV3-1 and TRBJ1-1, is DTAVSQTPKYLVTQMGNDKSIKCEQNLGHDTMYWYKQDSKKFLKIMFSYNNKELIINETVPNRFSPKSPDKAHLNLHINSLELGDSAVYFCASSQGRVEAFFGQGTRLTVV.

This clonotype was seen a handful of times. The V call is TRBV28, the J call TRBJ1-1, with TRBD1 as a possible D gene (6 bases). The germline V gene has CDR1 MDHEN and CDR2 SYDVKM. This CDR3 has 15 amino acids. V lost 4 bases, J lost 0 bases, and 12 bases lay in between. CDR3 coding DNA: TGTGCCAGCAGTTCCGAAACAGGGCTGAACACTGAAGCTTTCTTT. Translated: CASSSETGLNTEAFF.

This clonotype has a single count. This may come from a read error, since a much larger clone is one base off. CDR3 sequence: CASSVSSNQSQHF. The CDR3 nucleotides read TGTGCCAGCAGCGTTTCGAGCAATCAGTCCCAGCATTTT. V is TRBV7-2 and J is TRBJ1-5; D not resolved. The germline CDR1 and CDR2 sequences are SGHTA and FQGNSA. The CDR3 is made up of 13 amino acids. Full variable domain (outside the CDR3, taken from reference TRBV7-2 and TRBJ1-5): GAGVSQSPSNKVTEKGKDVELRCDPISGHTALYWYRQSLGQGLEFLIYFQGNSAPDKSGLPSDRFSAERTGGSVSTLTIQRTQQEDSAVYLCASSVSSNQSQHFGDGTRLSIL.

This clonotype was seen many times. V usage is TRBV29-1 and J usage is TRBJ2-7, with D unclear. The germline CDR1 and CDR2 sequences are SQVTM and ANQGSEA. V lost 7 bases to trimming and J lost 0 bases, with 10 bases between them. The CDR3 totals 12 residues. In DNA form, the CDR3 reads TGCAGCGCCGTATATAGCTCCTACGAGCAGTACTTC. It encodes CSAVYSSYEQYF.

This clonotype was found many times. The chain has TRBV5-1 and TRBJ2-5; no firm D call. This CDR3 region has 13 residues. V was pared by 4 bases and J by 1 base, with 8 bases between. Per germline, CDR1 SGHRS and CDR2 YFSETQ. The CDR3, as DNA: TGCGCCAGCAGCGTAGGGCTCCAAGAGACCCAGTACTTC. Amino acid sequence: CASSVGLQETQYF.

Details on this clonotype: A junction boundary mismatches the germline segment, possibly from a read error. J is TRBJ2-1 and V is TRBV3-1; the D gene is possibly TRBD2 (5 bases). CDR1 is LGHDT, CDR2 YNNKEL, per germline (reference sequence). The CDR3 has 17 amino acids. In DNA, the CDR3 is TGTGCCAGCTGCCAAGGTTTACTAGGGAGCTCCTACAATGAGCAGTTCTTC. Its protein is CASCQGLLGSSYNEQFF.

This clonotype was recorded a few times. V usage is TRBV7-2 and J usage is TRBJ1-6; D remains unclear. This CDR3 is built from 14 residues. Germline V gene sequence: CDR1 SGHTA, CDR2 FQGNSA. V was shortened by 3 bases and J by 9 bases, with 12 bases between the two germline ends. The CDR3 is CASSFVEDGSPLHF. DNA of the CDR3: TGTGCCAGCAGCTTCGTTGAGGATGGTTCACCCCTCCACTTT.

This chain connects TRBV11-2 to TRBJ2-3, with TRBD1 identical over 9 bases. Germline CDR1 reads SGHAT; CDR2 reads FQNNGV. Trimming cost V 9 bases and J 0 bases; bases outside gene matches: 7. The CDR3 covers 15 residues. CDR3 nucleotides: TGTGCCAGTCGATCCGGGACAGGGAGCACAGATACGCAGTATTTT. This translates into CASRSGTGSTDTQYF.

In this sample, this clonotype turned up many times. This chain uses TRBV12-3 or TRBV12-4 with TRBJ2-5; D unclear. V was clipped by 4 bases and J by 5 bases, with 11 bases between them. The CDR3 totals 13 residues. CDR3 in amino acids: CASSSDSLETQYF. The CDR3 bases are TGTGCCAGCAGTTCGGATAGCTTGGAGACCCAGTACTTC.

This clonotype was found many times. This chain links TRBV5-1 with TRBJ1-1; no clear D. The CDR3 runs to 12 residues. Between the trimmed V and J ends, which lost 5 bases and 0 bases, there was a span of 5 bases. Germline V gene sequence: CDR1 SGHRS, CDR2 YFSETQ. CDR3 bases: TGCGCCAGCAGGAGGATGAACACTGAAGCTTTCTTT. This gives the protein CASRRMNTEAFF.

This clonotype occurred many times. The V and J genes are TRBV4-3 and TRBJ2-1, with 9 bases aligning to TRBD2. The CDR3 sequence is 15 residues long. With 4 bases clipped from V and 5 bases from J, the junction kept 6 bases outside the gene matches. Germline CDR1 and CDR2: LGHNA and YSLEER. The DNA for the CDR3 is TGCGCCAGCAGCCCGGTAGCGGGAGCGAACAATGAGCAGTTCTTC. Translation: CASSPVAGANNEQFF.